This T cell receptor beta chain stems from a study of cytotoxic CD8 clonotypes in ibrutinib-treated CLL. The CDR3 has 15 amino acids. Germline-derived CDR1 and CDR2 are SEHNR and FQNEAQ (reference sequence). The trim removed 1 base at V and 7 bases at J, leaving 5 bases unmatched. Clones were sequenced by immunoSEQ multiplex PCR, and TCRdb holds only the in-frame ones, with some missing. The data hold roughly 150,000 clones, with 81% observed a single time. The TCR originated in a human donor with chronic lymphocytic leukemia. The chain has TRBV7-9 and TRBJ1-4; TRBD1 aligns across 8 bases. The sequencing used PBMCs, collected after 12 months of ibrutinib treatment. The CDR3 is CASSLEQGAGEKLFF. The CDR3 DNA reads as TGTGCCAGCAGCTTAGAGCAGGGGGCAGGTGAAAAACTGTTTTTT.